This TCR beta chain was profiled in a study of blood T cells in healthy people across ages. General study findings and limits: Lack of knowledge of donor CMV status possibly confounded expanded clonotype changes. Investigators viewed diversity estimates from one million T cells as underestimates, the study reported.

It was with a sample-barcoded 5' primer and a J-beta primer mix that a second PCR of about 7 to 12 cycles was run. Each CDR3 protein is one row after TCRdb ran MiXCR on the 5' RACE reads. The sample lists about 1,500,000 distinct CDR3 sequences; 35% to 45% were seen once. A word on this clonotype: What it recognizes is unknown.

The specimen was blood. This receptor was identified in a woman aged 18 to 35 in good health.

CDR3 amino acids: CSAGSSEGIPPYNEQFF. DNA for the CDR3: TGCAGTGCTGGCTCATCGGAGGGAATCCCTCCTTACAATGAGCAGTTCTTC. The V call is TRBV20-1, the J call TRBJ2-1; a weak D match, TRBD2 (6 bases). The CDR3 totals 17 residues. Germline lookup yields CDR1 DFQATT and CDR2 SNEGSKA (reference sequence). The germline V and J ends were trimmed by 5 bases and 4 bases, with 24 bases remaining between them.